This T cell receptor beta chain was observed in a study of T cell responses to AZD1222 COVID-19 vaccine. Looking at the study overall: Pooling of second doses given at about 4 or about 12 weeks was done.

A few counts support this clone. The target antigen is unknown. The data were produced by immunoSEQ multiplex PCR, yet TCRdb's version contains in-frame clones alone and is incomplete. The sample has about 170,000 clones; just over 90% are singletons. The study's findings and limits: Two AZD1222 administrations were followed by greater Spike-specific TCR breadth and depth. Within unmutated variant regions lay the reported targets of nearly half of spike-specific TCRs.

CDR3 length: 14 residues. J is TRBJ1-1 and V is TRBV21-1. TRBV21-1 is annotated as a pseudogene. This TCR came from an adult in good health. This specimen consisted of peripheral blood, obtained on day 0 of AZD1222 vaccination. CDR3 coding DNA: TGTGCCAGCAGTCTTCAGGTCCGGGGGACTGAAGCTTTCTTT. This codes for CASSLQVRGTEAFF.